This T cell receptor (beta chain) was recovered during a study of cytomegalovirus exposure and HLA in healthy donors. Study background: As an earlier analysis found, about 200 million T cells yielded about 100 million unique TCR beta sequences.

Trimming removed 0 bases from V and 7 bases from J, with 7 bases in between. Per germline, CDR1 MNHNY and CDR2 SVGAGI (reference sequence). The CDR3 extends over 13 amino acids. Study findings and constraints: TCR beta sequences reportedly predicted most subjects' HLA-A and HLA-B alleles accurately.

Concerning this clone itself: Its antigen is not identified.

The PCR used 60 Vbeta and 13 Jbeta primers. Produced via immunoSEQ multiplex PCR; TCRdb's table is partial and in-frame only. The sample has over 95,000 clones; over 60% are singletons. The receptor's source is a female donor in good health and CMV-seronegative. The sequencing sample was made of PBMCs. The chain joins TRBV6-6 to TRBJ2-1, with D tentatively TRBD2 (6 bases). CDR3 sequence (DNA): TGTGCCAGCAGTTACTCGACTAGAAATGAGCAGTTCTTC. Its translation: CASSYSTRNEQFF.